This note documents a single TCR beta chain sequence. These data originate in a study of blood T cell repertoires in COVID-19. Study details: Samples came from the United States, Italy and Spain, spanning acute and convalescent COVID-19.

Sequencing was performed with immunoSEQ multiplex PCR; in TCRdb, only in-frame clones are kept and a portion is missing. This sample has about 91,000 clones, with about 88% found just once. This CDR3 is 14 amino acids long. Trimming at V came to 5 bases and at J to 3 bases, leaving 5 bases not matched to a gene. CDR1 SGHAT and CDR2 FQNNGV come from the germline V gene. The source is a woman older than 75 with active COVID-19. The chain couples TRBV11-2 to TRBJ2-3; 7 positions match TRBD2. The source material was peripheral blood. CDR3 nucleotide sequence: TGTGCCAGCAGCCCCAGGACTAGGACAGATACGCAGTATTTT. This codes for CASSPRTRTDTQYF.